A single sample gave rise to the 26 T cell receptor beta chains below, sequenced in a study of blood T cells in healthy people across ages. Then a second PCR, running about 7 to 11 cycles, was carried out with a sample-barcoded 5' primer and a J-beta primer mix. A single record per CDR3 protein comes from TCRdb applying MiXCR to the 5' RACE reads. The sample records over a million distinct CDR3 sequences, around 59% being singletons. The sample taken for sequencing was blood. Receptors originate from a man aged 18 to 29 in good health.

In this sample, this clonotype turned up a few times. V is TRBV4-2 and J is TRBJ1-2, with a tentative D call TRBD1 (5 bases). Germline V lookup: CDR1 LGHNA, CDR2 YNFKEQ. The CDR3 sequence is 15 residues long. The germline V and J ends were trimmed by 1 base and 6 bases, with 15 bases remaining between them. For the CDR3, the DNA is TGTGCCAGCAGCCAAGGATCAGGGCCCATTGATGGCTACACCTTC. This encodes CASSQGSGPIDGYTF.

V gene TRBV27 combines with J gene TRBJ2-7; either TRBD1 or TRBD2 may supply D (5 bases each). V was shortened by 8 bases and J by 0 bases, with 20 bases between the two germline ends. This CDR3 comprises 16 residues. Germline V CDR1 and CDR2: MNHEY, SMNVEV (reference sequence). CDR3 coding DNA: TGTGCCAGCGCCTACGACTATCAGGGTTCCTCCTACGAGCAGTACTTC. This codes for CASAYDYQGSSYEQYF.

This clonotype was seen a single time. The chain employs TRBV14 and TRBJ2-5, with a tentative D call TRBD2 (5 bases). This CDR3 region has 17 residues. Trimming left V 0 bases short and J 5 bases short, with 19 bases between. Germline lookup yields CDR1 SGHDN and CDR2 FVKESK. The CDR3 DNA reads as TGTGCCAGCAGCCAAGATGGACGAGGGTTCAGCCGGGAGACCCAGTACTTC. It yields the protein CASSQDGRGFSRETQYF.

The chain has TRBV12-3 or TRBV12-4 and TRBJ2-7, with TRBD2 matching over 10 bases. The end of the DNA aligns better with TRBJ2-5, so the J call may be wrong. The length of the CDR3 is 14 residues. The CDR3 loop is CASKLGLAEETQYF. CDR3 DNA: TGTGCCAGCAAATTAGGACTAGCGGAGGAGACCCAGTACTTC.

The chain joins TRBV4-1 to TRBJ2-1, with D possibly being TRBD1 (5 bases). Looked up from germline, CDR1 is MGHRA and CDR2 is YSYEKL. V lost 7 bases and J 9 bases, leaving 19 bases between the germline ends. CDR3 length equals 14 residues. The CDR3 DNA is TGCGCCAGCACCTCTTCCGTCCGACAGACTGAGCAGTTCTTC. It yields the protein CASTSSVRQTEQFF.

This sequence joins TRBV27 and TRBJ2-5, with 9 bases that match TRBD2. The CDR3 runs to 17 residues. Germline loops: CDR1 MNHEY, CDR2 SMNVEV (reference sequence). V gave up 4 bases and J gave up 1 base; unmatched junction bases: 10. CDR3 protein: CASSSPMTSGSQETQYF. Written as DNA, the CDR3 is TGTGCCAGCAGTTCCCCAATGACTAGCGGTAGCCAAGAGACCCAGTACTTC.

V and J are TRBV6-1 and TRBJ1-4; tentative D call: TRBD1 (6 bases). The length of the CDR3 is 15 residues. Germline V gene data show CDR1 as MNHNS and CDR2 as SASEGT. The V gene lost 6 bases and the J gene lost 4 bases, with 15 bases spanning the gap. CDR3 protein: CASRSTGTFNEKLFF. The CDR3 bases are TGTGCCAGCAGAAGTACCGGGACATTTAATGAAAAACTGTTTTTT.

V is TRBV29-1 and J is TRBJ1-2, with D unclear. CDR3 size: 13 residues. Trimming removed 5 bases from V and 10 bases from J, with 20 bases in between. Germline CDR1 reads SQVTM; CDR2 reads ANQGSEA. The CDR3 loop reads CSVPSHEAPLYTF. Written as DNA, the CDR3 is TGCAGCGTTCCCAGTCATGAGGCCCCCCTCTACACCTTC.

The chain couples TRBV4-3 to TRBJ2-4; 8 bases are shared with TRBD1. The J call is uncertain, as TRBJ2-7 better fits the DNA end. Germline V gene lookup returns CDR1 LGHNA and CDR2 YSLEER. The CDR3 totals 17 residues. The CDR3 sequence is CASSLTVSRTGNYEQYF. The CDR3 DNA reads TGCGCCAGCAGCCTGACCGTGTCGCGGACAGGGAACTACGAGCAGTACTTC.

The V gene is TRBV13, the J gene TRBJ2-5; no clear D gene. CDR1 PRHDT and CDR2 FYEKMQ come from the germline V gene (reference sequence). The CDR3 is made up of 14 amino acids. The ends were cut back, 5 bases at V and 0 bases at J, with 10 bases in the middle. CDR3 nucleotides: TGTGCCAGCAGCATCGATTCATACCAAGAGACCCAGTACTTC. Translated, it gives CASSIDSYQETQYF.

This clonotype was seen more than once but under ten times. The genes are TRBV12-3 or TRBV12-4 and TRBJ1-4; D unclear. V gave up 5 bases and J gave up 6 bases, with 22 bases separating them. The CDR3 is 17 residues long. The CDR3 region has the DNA TGTGCCAGCAGTCTAGGGTTTCCCGGGCTTGGATATGAAAAACTGTTTTTT. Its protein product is CASSLGFPGLGYEKLFF.

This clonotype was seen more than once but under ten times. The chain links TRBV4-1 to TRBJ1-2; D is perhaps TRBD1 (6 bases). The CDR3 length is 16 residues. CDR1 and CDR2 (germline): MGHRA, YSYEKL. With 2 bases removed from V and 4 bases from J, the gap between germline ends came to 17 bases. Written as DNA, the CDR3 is TGCGCCAGCAGCCAACAGGGGCAGGAACGCCTCTATGGCTACACCTTC. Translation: CASSQQGQERLYGYTF.

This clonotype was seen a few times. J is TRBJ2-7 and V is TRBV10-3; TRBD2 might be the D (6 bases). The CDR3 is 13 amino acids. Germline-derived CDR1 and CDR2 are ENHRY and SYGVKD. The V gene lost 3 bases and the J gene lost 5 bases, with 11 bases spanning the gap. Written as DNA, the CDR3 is TGTGCCATCAGTGACCGGGGGTCGAACGAGCAGTACTTC. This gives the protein CAISDRGSNEQYF.

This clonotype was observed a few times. This CDR3 is CASKLTGPYNSPLHF. Written as DNA, the CDR3 is TGTGCCAGCAAGCTAACGGGACCCTATAATTCACCCCTCCACTTT. The chain is built from TRBV27 and TRBJ1-6; perhaps TRBD1 as D (5 bases). The germline V gene has CDR1 MNHEY and CDR2 SMNVEV (reference sequence). The germline V and J ends were trimmed by 7 bases and 2 bases, with 12 bases remaining between them. This CDR3 has 15 amino acids.

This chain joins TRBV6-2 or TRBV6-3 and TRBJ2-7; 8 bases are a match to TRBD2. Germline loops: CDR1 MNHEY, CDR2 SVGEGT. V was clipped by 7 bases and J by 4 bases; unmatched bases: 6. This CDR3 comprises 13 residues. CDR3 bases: TGTGCCAGCAAAATAGCGGGGCTGTACGAGCAGTACTTC. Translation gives CASKIAGLYEQYF.

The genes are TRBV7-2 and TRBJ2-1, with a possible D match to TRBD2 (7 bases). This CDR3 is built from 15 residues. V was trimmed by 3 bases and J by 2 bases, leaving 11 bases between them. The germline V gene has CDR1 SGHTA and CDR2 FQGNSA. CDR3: CASSFSGGAYNEQFF. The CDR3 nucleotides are TGTGCCAGCAGCTTTTCGGGGGGCGCCTACAATGAGCAGTTCTTC.

CDR3 amino acids: CASSLLAGKSSYEQYF. As DNA, the CDR3 is TGTGCCAGCAGTTTATTAGCGGGGAAAAGCTCCTACGAGCAGTACTTC. V and J are TRBV27 and TRBJ2-7; TRBD2 agrees at 8 bases. The CDR3 is 16 residues long. After removal of 1 base from V and 0 bases from J, the junction contained 5 bases not matched to a gene. Germline CDR1 reads MNHEY; CDR2 reads SMNVEV (reference sequence).

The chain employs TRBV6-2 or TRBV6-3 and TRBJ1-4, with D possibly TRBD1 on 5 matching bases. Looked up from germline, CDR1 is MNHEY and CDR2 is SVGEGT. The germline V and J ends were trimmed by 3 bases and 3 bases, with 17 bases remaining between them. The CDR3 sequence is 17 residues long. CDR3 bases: TGTGCCAGCAGTTATTTTCCAGGGATGGATTCTAATGAAAAACTGTTTTTT. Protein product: CASSYFPGMDSNEKLFF.

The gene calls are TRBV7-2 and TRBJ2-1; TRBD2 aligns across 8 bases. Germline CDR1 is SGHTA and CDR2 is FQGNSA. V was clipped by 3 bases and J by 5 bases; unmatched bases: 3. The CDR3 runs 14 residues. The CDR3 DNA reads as TGTGCCAGCAGCTTTACGCGGGAGGACAATGAGCAGTTCTTC. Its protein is CASSFTREDNEQFF.

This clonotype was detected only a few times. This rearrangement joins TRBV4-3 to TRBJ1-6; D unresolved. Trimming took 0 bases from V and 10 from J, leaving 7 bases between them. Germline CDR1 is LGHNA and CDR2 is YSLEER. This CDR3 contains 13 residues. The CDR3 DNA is TGCGCCAGCAGCCAAGAACCCAGATCACCCCTCCACTTT. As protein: CASSQEPRSPLHF.

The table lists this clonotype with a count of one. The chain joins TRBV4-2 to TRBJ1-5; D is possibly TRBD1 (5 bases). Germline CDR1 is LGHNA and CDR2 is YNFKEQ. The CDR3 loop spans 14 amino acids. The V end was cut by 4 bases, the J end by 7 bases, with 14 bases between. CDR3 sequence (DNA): TGTGCCAGCAGCCTCGAGTTGGGGGGACAGCCCCAGCATTTT. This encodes CASSLELGGQPQHF.

DNA of the CDR3: TGTGCCACCAGCAGAGATGAGGTGTCATTTCCCTACGAGCAGTACTTC. Amino acids: CATSRDEVSFPYEQYF. This chain connects TRBV15 to TRBJ2-7, with D unresolved. The V gene lost 0 bases and the J gene lost 2 bases, with 14 bases spanning the gap. This CDR3 region has 16 residues. The germline V gene has CDR1 LNHNV and CDR2 YYDKDF (reference sequence).

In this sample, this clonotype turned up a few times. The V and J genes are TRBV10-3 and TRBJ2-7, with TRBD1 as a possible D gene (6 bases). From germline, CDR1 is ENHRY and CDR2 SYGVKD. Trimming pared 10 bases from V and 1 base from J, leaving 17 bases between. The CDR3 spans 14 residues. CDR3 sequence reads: CASERDTRSYEQYF. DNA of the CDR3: TGTGCCAGTGAACGGGACACGCGGTCCTACGAGCAGTACTTC.

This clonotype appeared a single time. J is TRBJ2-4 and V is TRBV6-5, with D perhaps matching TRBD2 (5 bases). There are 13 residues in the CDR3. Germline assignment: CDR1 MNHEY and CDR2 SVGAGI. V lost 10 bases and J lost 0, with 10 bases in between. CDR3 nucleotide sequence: TGTGCCACCCATAGCGAAGCCAAAAACATTCAGTACTTC. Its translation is CATHSEAKNIQYF.

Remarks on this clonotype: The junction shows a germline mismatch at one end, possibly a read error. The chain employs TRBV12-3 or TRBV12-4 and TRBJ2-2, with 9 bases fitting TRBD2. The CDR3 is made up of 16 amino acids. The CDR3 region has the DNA TGTGCCGGCAGTTTAAGACTAGCGGCGAACACCGGGGAGCTGTTTTTT. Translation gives CAGSLRLAANTGELFF.

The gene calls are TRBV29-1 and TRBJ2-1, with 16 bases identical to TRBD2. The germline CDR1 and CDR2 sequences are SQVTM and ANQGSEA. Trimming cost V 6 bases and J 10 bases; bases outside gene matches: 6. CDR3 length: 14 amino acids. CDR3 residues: CSVVGLAGGLEQFF. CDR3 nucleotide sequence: TGCAGCGTGGTGGGACTAGCGGGAGGGCTCGAGCAGTTCTTC.